The T cell receptor beta chain described here comes from a study of T cells in Graves' hyperthyroidism and ophthalmopathy. V lost 8 bases and J lost 2, with 8 bases in between. This CDR3 region has 12 residues. The V gene's germline CDR1 is MNHNS and CDR2 SASEGT. Any patient presenting with uncontrolled infection, other autoimmune disease, pregnancy or lactation was left out. TCR beta CDR3 region amplification was performed from RNA transcripts. HTBI primers were employed in a first-round RT-PCR of the TCR CDR3. Each CDR3 protein is one row after TCRdb ran MiXCR on the multiplex PCR reads. The sample yields 530,000 or so distinct CDR3 sequences, under 20% seen once. Study outcomes and limitations: In blood, most of the thyroid clonotypes expanded above 0.001 were also present. Classification by a 13 V-J model distinguished ophthalmopathy from stable hyperthyroidism. For ophthalmopathy, model prediction preceded onset by a median approximately 6 months.

In this sample, this clonotype turned up many times. Its antigen is as yet unknown. The sample consisted of blood. V gene TRBV6-1 combines with J gene TRBJ2-3; unclear D gene. The origin of this receptor is a woman aged 18-29 years with Graves' ophthalmopathy. CDR3 in DNA: TGTGCCAGCGCCGTTTACACAGATACGCAGTATTTT. Translation gives CASAVYTDTQYF.